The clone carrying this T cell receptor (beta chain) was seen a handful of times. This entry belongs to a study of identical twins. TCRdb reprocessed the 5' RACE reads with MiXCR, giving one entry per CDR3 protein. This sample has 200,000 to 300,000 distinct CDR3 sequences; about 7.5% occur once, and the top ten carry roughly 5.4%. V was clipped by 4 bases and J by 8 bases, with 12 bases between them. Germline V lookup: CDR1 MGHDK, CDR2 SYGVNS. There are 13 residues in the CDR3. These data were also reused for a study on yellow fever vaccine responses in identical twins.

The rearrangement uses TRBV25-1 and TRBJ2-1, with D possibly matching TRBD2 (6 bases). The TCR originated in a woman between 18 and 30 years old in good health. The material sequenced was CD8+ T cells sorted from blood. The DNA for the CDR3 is TGTGCCAGCAGTGGGAGGGGCCGGGATGAGCAGTTCTTC. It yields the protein CASSGRGRDEQFF.